These T cell receptor beta chains were read from a single sample in a study of Ad26.COV2.S vaccination and SARS-CoV-2 variants. Method: immunoSEQ multiplex PCR; TCRdb's copy keeps in-frame clones and lacks some. The table includes 380,000 or so clones, 88% detected once. The source was peripheral blood, collected in a trial of Ad26.COV2.S vaccine versus placebo. Source of these receptors: a person aged 18 to 65 who received the Ad26.COV2.S COVID-19 vaccine or a placebo. Both conserved end residues are part of each CDR3. D genes are given only for firm matches. Rows give clone size only sometimes, using once, few, many, or a class for an expanded clone.

V	D	size	J	CDR3	DNA
TRBV3-1/TRBV3-2	NA	once	TRBJ1-6	CASSGRNRSPLHF	TGTGCCAGCAGCGGTAGGAATCGTTCACCCCTCCACTTT
TRBV15	NA	NA	TRBJ1-5	CATSRDRDEPQHF	TGTGCCACCAGCAGAGACAGGGATGAGCCCCAGCATTTT
TRBV5-1	TRBD1	NA	TRBJ2-3	CASSGTGSIDTQYF	TGCGCCAGCAGTGGGACAGGGTCAATAGATACGCAGTATTTT
TRBV11-1	NA	NA	TRBJ1-1	CASTLGGSIGTEAFF	TGTGCCAGCACCCTTGGGGGTAGTATTGGCACTGAAGCTTTCTTT
TRBV18	NA	NA	TRBJ1-4	CASSPPGRWGEKLFF	TGTGCCAGCTCACCTCCCGGGAGGTGGGGTGAAAAACTGTTTTTT
TRBV6-1	TRBD1	once	TRBJ1-1	CASSERVGRGRNTEAFF	TGTGCCAGCAGTGAACGTGTTGGCAGGGGGCGTAACACTGAAGCTTTCTTT
TRBV27	TRBD2	NA	TRBJ2-7	CASSFAGGGGYEQYF	TGTGCCAGCAGTTTTGCTGGCGGGGGAGGGTACGAGCAGTACTTC
TRBV4-1	NA	once	TRBJ1-1	CASSMSTIQGLEAFF	TGCGCCAGCAGCATGTCTACAATACAGGGACTAGAAGCTTTCTTT
TRBV3-1/TRBV3-2	TRBD1	NA	TRBJ1-5	CASSQESGQNSNQPQHF	TGTGCCAGCAGCCAAGAATCGGGACAGAATAGCAATCAGCCCCAGCATTTT
TRBV5-1	TRBD1	NA	TRBJ2-2	CASSFRDRDTGELFF	TGCGCCAGCAGCTTCCGGGACAGGGACACCGGGGAGCTGTTTTTT
TRBV10-3	NA	NA	TRBJ1-5	CAISVQGDNQPQHF	TGTGCCATCAGTGTGCAGGGTGACAATCAGCCCCAGCATTTT
TRBV6-5	NA	NA	TRBJ2-4	CASSSQGRIQYF	TGTGCCAGCAGCTCCCAAGGGCGCATTCAGTACTTC
TRBV5-4	TRBD2	once	TRBJ2-5	CASSFFGRAGETQYF	TGTGCCAGCAGCTTTTTCGGGAGGGCCGGGGAGACCCAGTACTTC
TRBV19	NA	NA	TRBJ2-6	CASIEASGANVLTF	TGTGCCAGTATTGAGGCCTCTGGGGCCAACGTCCTGACTTTC
TRBV7-9	NA	NA	TRBJ2-7	CASSAGGHEQYF	TGTGCCAGCAGCGCCGGAGGGCACGAGCAGTACTTC
TRBV7-8	NA	once	TRBJ2-7	CASRRQSRYEQYF	TGTGCCAGCAGGCGACAGTCCCGATACGAGCAGTACTTC
TRBV5-1	TRBD1	NA	TRBJ1-1	CASSLRDRGLPATEAFF	TGCGCCAGCAGCTTGCGAGACAGGGGTCTCCCTGCCACTGAAGCTTTCTTT
TRBV5-8	NA	NA	TRBJ1-3	CASSIFRSSGNTIYF	TGTGCCAGCAGCATCTTTCGCAGCTCTGGAAACACCATATATTTT
TRBV2	NA	NA	TRBJ1-1	CASTLGNTEAFF	TGTGCCAGCACCCTTGGGAACACTGAAGCTTTCTTT
TRBV7-3	TRBD2	NA	TRBJ2-1	CASSITSGVGNEQFF	TGTGCCAGCAGCATTACTAGCGGAGTGGGGAATGAGCAGTTCTTC
TRBV28	NA	NA	TRBJ2-7	CASSALQRAQYF	TGTGCCAGCAGTGCCCTGCAGAGGGCGCAGTACTTC
TRBV19	NA	NA	TRBJ2-7	CASARGYEQYF	TGTGCCAGCGCCAGGGGCTACGAGCAGTACTTC
TRBV7-3	NA	NA	TRBJ2-2	CASSLTYGTGELFF	TGTGCCAGCAGCTTAACGTACGGGACTGGGGAGCTGTTTTTT
TRBV7-3	TRBD1	NA	TRBJ2-7	CASSPTGTGEQYF	TGTGCCAGCAGCCCAACCGGGACAGGCGAGCAGTACTTC
TRBV28	TRBD1	NA	TRBJ1-3	CASSIAQGEDSGNTIYF	TGTGCCAGCAGCATAGCGCAGGGGGAGGACTCTGGAAACACCATATATTTT
TRBV9	TRBD2	NA	TRBJ2-1	CASSVTVGGGSYNEQFF	TGTGCCAGCAGCGTAACGGTTGGCGGGGGTTCCTACAATGAGCAGTTCTTC
TRBV30	NA	NA	TRBJ2-1	CAWTGSSYNEQFF	TGTGCCTGGACTGGGAGCTCCTACAATGAGCAGTTCTTC
TRBV27	NA	NA	TRBJ1-1	CASSSRGDGTRNTEAFF	TGTGCCAGCAGTTCGAGGGGTGACGGTACCCGGAACACTGAAGCTTTCTTT
TRBV20-1	NA	NA	TRBJ2-5	CSASQAAMKTQYF	TGCAGTGCTAGTCAGGCGGCAATGAAGACCCAGTACTTC
TRBV5-4	NA	NA	TRBJ1-2	CASSLFWGNYGYTF	TGTGCCAGCAGCTTGTTTTGGGGGAACTATGGCTACACCTTC
TRBV7-3	NA	NA	TRBJ2-3	CASSRGQGTDTQYF	TGTGCCAGCAGCCGGGGGCAGGGCACAGATACGCAGTATTTT
TRBV9	TRBD2	NA	TRBJ2-1	CASSVEPSGRRSGEQFF	TGTGCCAGCAGCGTAGAGCCTAGCGGGAGGAGGTCGGGTGAGCAGTTCTTC
TRBV4-3	NA	NA	TRBJ1-2	CASSQVKAYGYTF	TGCGCCAGCAGCCAAGTTAAGGCCTATGGCTACACCTTC
TRBV7-3	NA	once	TRBJ2-2	CASSLLQGPGGELFF	TGTGCCAGCAGCTTATTGCAGGGGCCGGGCGGGGAGCTGTTTTTT
TRBV4-2	NA	NA	TRBJ1-2	CASSREPLGSINYGYTF	TGTGCCAGCAGCCGAGAACCACTCGGGAGTATTAACTATGGCTACACCTTC
TRBV27	NA	NA	TRBJ2-1	CASSLSGLLNEQFF	TGTGCCAGCAGTTTATCAGGACTACTCAATGAGCAGTTCTTC
TRBV18	NA	NA	TRBJ2-1	CASSPPGEDEQFF	TGTGCCAGCTCACCACCCGGAGAGGATGAGCAGTTCTTC
TRBV30	TRBD1	NA	TRBJ1-2	CAWRVQGASYYGYTF	TGTGCCTGGAGGGTACAGGGGGCGAGTTACTATGGCTACACCTTC
TRBV7-3	TRBD1	NA	TRBJ1-1	CASSFRQGALNTEAFF	TGTGCCAGCAGCTTTAGACAGGGGGCGTTGAACACTGAAGCTTTCTTT
TRBV4-2	NA	NA	TRBJ2-1	CASSQDNNRFF	TGTGCCAGCAGCCAAGATAATAACCGCTTCTTC
TRBV9	NA	NA	TRBJ1-1	CASSVEGGKVMNTEAFF	TGTGCCAGCAGCGTAGAGGGGGGAAAGGTCATGAACACTGAAGCTTTCTTT
TRBV5-1	NA	NA	TRBJ1-1	CASSLLLNTEAFF	TGCGCCAGCAGCTTGTTATTGAACACTGAAGCTTTCTTT
TRBV18	TRBD1	once	TRBJ2-2	CASSPRQGNTGELFF	TGTGCCAGCTCACCTCGACAGGGGAACACCGGGGAGCTGTTTTTT
TRBV6-2/TRBV6-3	NA	NA	TRBJ2-7	CASSYDSYEQYF	TGTGCCAGCAGTTACGACAGCTACGAGCAGTACTTC
TRBV30	NA	NA	TRBJ1-6	CAWSVPIGLILDSPLHF	TGTGCCTGGAGTGTACCGATAGGGTTGATTTTGGATTCACCCCTCCACTTT
TRBV6-2/TRBV6-3	NA	NA	TRBJ1-5	CASSTPRGTSIQPQHF	TGTGCCAGCAGTACCCCTCGGGGGACATCGATTCAGCCCCAGCATTTT
TRBV12-3/TRBV12-4	NA	few	TRBJ2-7	CASSLVGGDEQYF	TGTGCCAGCAGTTTAGTGGGCGGGGACGAGCAGTACTTC
TRBV11-2	TRBD2	NA	TRBJ2-7	CASSLVLAGGVYEQYF	TGTGCCAGCAGCTTAGTACTAGCGGGTGGGGTCTACGAGCAGTACTTC
TRBV6-5	NA	NA	TRBJ2-7	CASSYSWGEAYEQYF	TGTGCCAGCAGTTACTCTTGGGGGGAGGCCTACGAGCAGTACTTC
TRBV19	NA	NA	TRBJ2-5	CASTETQGYQETQYF	TGTGCCAGTACCGAAACTCAGGGGTACCAAGAGACCCAGTACTTC
TRBV6-4	NA	NA	TRBJ1-6	CASRQGQNSPLHF	TGTGCCAGCCGTCAGGGGCAAAATTCACCCCTCCACTTT
TRBV7-6	NA	NA	TRBJ1-1	CASSLGDGRGHYTEAFF	TGTGCCAGCAGCTTGGGGGACGGGCGGGGGCACTACACTGAAGCTTTCTTT
TRBV7-6	NA	NA	TRBJ2-7	CASSLRPDQQGQYF	TGTGCCAGCAGCTTAAGACCAGACCAGCAGGGGCAGTACTTC